This TCR beta chain was documented in a study of long-term antiretroviral therapy in people with HIV. This was the immunoSEQ v3.0 assay at survey level. Data came from immunoSEQ multiplex PCR; TCRdb stores just in-frame clones and leaves some out. Among over 10,000 clones listed, over 75% were seen once. Germline CDR1 and CDR2: ENHRY and SYGVKD. The CDR3 extends over 15 amino acids. V shed 3 bases and J shed 1 base, with 7 bases lying between them. This receptor was taken from a woman aged 18-29 years with HIV. The chain recombines TRBV10-3 with TRBJ2-6; unclear D gene. Sample: unsorted PBMCs, taken 1.3 years after starting antiretroviral therapy. The CDR3 bases are TGTGCCATCAGTGACAGGCATTCTGGGGCCAACGTCCTGACTTTC. Translation: CAISDRHSGANVLTF.